A single sample gave rise to the 4 T cell receptor beta chains below, sequenced in a study of cytomegalovirus exposure and HLA in healthy donors. Sequencing used immunoSEQ multiplex PCR; TCRdb keeps in-frame clones, though not all of them. The sample includes about 110,000 clones, 85% to 90% seen only once; the top ten take over 1.1%. The sequenced material came from PBMCs. The source of these receptors is a young woman in good health and CMV-seropositive.

The rearrangement uses TRBV30 and TRBJ2-7; TRBD1 matches 10 bases. Germline V CDR1 and CDR2: GTSNPN, SVGIG (reference sequence). This CDR3 has 15 residues. The junction had 11 bases not matched to a gene; V was cut back by 3 bases and J by 6 bases. The DNA for the CDR3 is TGTGCCTGGAGCGCTGGGACAGGGGCGTTTGGCGAGCAGTACTTC. This codes for CAWSAGTGAFGEQYF.

V gene TRBV6-1 combines with J gene TRBJ1-5; tentatively, D is TRBD1 (6 bases). The V gene's germline CDR1 is MNHNS and CDR2 SASEGT. Trimming removed 6 bases from V and 3 bases from J, with 12 bases in between. There are 14 residues in the CDR3. This CDR3 is CASSQWTDNQPQHF. The CDR3 DNA sequence: TGTGCCAGCAGCCAATGGACAGACAATCAGCCCCAGCATTTT.

This clone occurred once. The J gene is TRBJ1-4, the V gene TRBV5-1; TRBD1 agrees at 11 bases. Trimming at V came to 6 bases and at J to 8 bases, leaving 9 bases not matched to a gene. Germline V lookup: CDR1 SGHRS, CDR2 YFSETQ. The CDR3 sequence is 15 residues long. The chain's CDR3 is CASKTSGTGGEKLFF. The DNA of the CDR3 is TGCGCCAGCAAAACATCCGGGACAGGGGGAGAAAAACTGTTTTTT. The whole variable domain, remainder taken from reference TRBV5-1 and TRBJ1-4, is KAGVTQTPRYLIKTRGQQVTLSCSPISGHRSVSWYQQTPGQGLQFLFEYFSETQRNKGNFPGRFSGRQFSNSRSEMNVSTLELGDSALYLCASKTSGTGGEKLFFGSGTQLSVL.

The genes are TRBV19 and TRBJ1-6; unclear D gene. Germline lookup yields CDR1 LNHDA and CDR2 SQIVND (reference sequence). V lost 9 bases to trimming and J lost 10 bases, with 22 bases between them. The CDR3 spans 15 residues. CDR3: CASNLVGGYGSPLHF. CDR3 coding DNA: TGTGCCAGCAACCTAGTAGGCGGCTATGGGTCACCCCTCCACTTT.